The rows below give T cell receptor beta chains drawn from one sample of a study of OX40 agonist ivuxolimab in advanced cancers. Clones were read by immunoSEQ multiplex PCR, and TCRdb kept only the in-frame ones, dropping some. The sample includes about 68,000 clones, roughly 85% seen only once; the top ten take roughly 11%. The source was CD4+ or CD8+ T cells sorted from blood, collected in a trial of the OX40 agonist ivuxolimab. All receptors derive from an adult with an advanced solid tumor such as melanoma, head and neck, liver or kidney cancer. Each CDR3 is given with its conserved first and last residue. The D gene is left open where the match is weak. Clone size is stated in some rows and not others, as once, few, many or a class when expanded.

>TRBJ1-2|NA|TRBV2|NA
TGTGCCAGCAGTGAAAGGCCCTCTGACGGCTATGGCTACACCTTC
CASSERPSDGYGYTF
>TRBJ1-2|TRBD1|TRBV28|NA
TGTGCCAGCAGTTTAGGGGGACAGCTAGAGCATGGCTACACCTTC
CASSLGGQLEHGYTF
>TRBJ2-7|TRBD2|TRBV5-5|NA
TGTGCCAGCAGCTTGCCAGGCGGGGGGGAGAAGTACTTC
CASSLPGGGEKYF
>TRBJ2-3|NA|TRBV25-1|NA
TGTGCCAGCAGTGGACCGGATACGCAGTATTTT
CASSGPDTQYF
>TRBJ1-6|NA|TRBV6-1|NA
TGTGCCAGCAGTGAAGATTGGGGGGGAAATTCACCCCTCCACTTT
CASSEDWGGNSPLHF
>TRBJ2-3|TRBD2|TRBV7-9|NA
TGTGCCAGCAGCTTTAGCGATGGGGGGGCAGATACGCAGTATTTT
CASSFSDGGADTQYF
>TRBJ1-1|TRBD1|TRBV29-1|few
TGCAGCGTTGAAGAGGACAGGGGCTCTGAAGCTTTCTTT
CSVEEDRGSEAFF
>TRBJ2-4|NA|TRBV29-1|NA
TGCAGCGTTGAAGTTCCCCCAGGGGAGGACATTCAGTACTTC
CSVEVPPGEDIQYF
>TRBJ2-7|NA|TRBV5-1|NA
TGCGCCAGCAGCCCCGACGGGCGCCAAAGGGGCGAGCAGTACTTC
CASSPDGRQRGEQYF
>TRBJ1-4|TRBD1|TRBV19|NA
TGTGCCAGTAGTACCCGACAGGGTACGCTTCATCTTTCTGCAACTAATGAAAAACTGTTTTTT
CASSTRQGTLHLSATNEKLFF
>TRBJ2-3|TRBD1|TRBV5-1|NA
TGCGCCAGCAGCCGCGACACTGGGACAGGGCTGACAGATACGCAGTATTTT
CASSRDTGTGLTDTQYF
>TRBJ2-3|NA|TRBV28|NA
TGTGCCAGCAGGCACTCGAGTGAGGTATCGAGCACAGATACGCAGTATTTT
CASRHSSEVSSTDTQYF
>TRBJ2-1|TRBD2|TRBV7-3|once
TGTGCCAGCAGCTTAGAGCTAGCGGGGGGAGGCAATGAGCAGTTCTTC
CASSLELAGGGNEQFF
>TRBJ1-4|NA|TRBV7-2|NA
TGTGCCAGCAGCTTATGGGGCACCGCTTATGCAACTAATGAAAAACTGTTTTTT
CASSLWGTAYATNEKLFF
>TRBJ1-3|NA|TRBV30|NA
TGTGCCTGGAGTTACTCTGGAAACACCATATATTTT
CAWSYSGNTIYF
>TRBJ2-3|TRBD2|TRBV4-1|NA
TGCGCCAGCAGCCACCACGGACTAGCAGTAGATACGCAGTATTTT
CASSHHGLAVDTQYF
>TRBJ2-7|NA|TRBV6-5|NA
TGTGCCAGCAGTTACTCTCTCCGGGGGTGGGACGAGCAGTACTTC
CASSYSLRGWDEQYF
>TRBJ2-2|NA|TRBV6-6|NA
TGTGCCAGCAGTTACTCGGGGCCTGCGAACACCGGGGAGCTGTTTTTT
CASSYSGPANTGELFF
>TRBJ2-5|NA|TRBV18|NA
TGTGCCAGCTCACCAGGGTACCAAGAGACCCAGTACTTC
CASSPGYQETQYF
>TRBJ2-3|TRBD2|TRBV19|NA
TGTGCCAGTAGTATACCTCTAGCGGGAGGGGGCACAGATACGCAGTATTTT
CASSIPLAGGGTDTQYF
>TRBJ2-7|NA|TRBV4-3|NA
TGCGCCAGCAGCCAAGCCTCGGGGACATACTACGAGCAGTACTTC
CASSQASGTYYEQYF
>TRBJ1-2|NA|TRBV7-2|few
TGTGCCAGCAGCTTACAAAAGGGGGGTCACTATGGCTACACCTTC
CASSLQKGGHYGYTF
>TRBJ2-7|NA|TRBV30|NA
TGTGCCTGGAGTGACCCGGGGGCCCACGAGCAGTACTTC
CAWSDPGAHEQYF
>TRBJ1-1|NA|TRBV15|NA
TGTGCCACCAGCAGAGATCCCGGGCCTGAAGCTTTCTTT
CATSRDPGPEAFF
>TRBJ2-2|NA|TRBV7-2|NA
TGTGCCAGCAGCTCCCCAACCAACACCGGGGAGCTGTTTTTT
CASSSPTNTGELFF
>TRBJ2-1|TRBD2|TRBV14|few
TGTGCCAGCAGCAGGCGGGGACTAGCGGGACCAAATGAGCAGTTCTTC
CASSRRGLAGPNEQFF
>TRBJ2-4|NA|TRBV7-3|once
TGTGCCAGCAGCTTACAGGCAGGGGGGAGCATTCAGTACTTC
CASSLQAGGSIQYF
>TRBJ2-3|NA|TRBV5-6|NA
TGTGCCAGCAGCCGAGGGCCGGGCTCGGGAGATACGCAGTATTTT
CASSRGPGSGDTQYF
>TRBJ1-1|NA|TRBV12-2|NA
TGTGCAAGTCGCTTAGCGCTAAGGGGAGGGGAAGCTTTCTTT
CASRLALRGGEAFF
>TRBJ2-5|TRBD1|TRBV7-2|NA
TGTGCCAGCAGAGGGACAGGGGGCGCGGAGACCCAGTACTTC
CASRGTGGAETQYF
>TRBJ2-3|NA|TRBV29-1|NA
TGCAGCGCTGTGCGCGACCCTAGCACAGATACGCAGTATTTT
CSAVRDPSTDTQYF
>TRBJ1-1|TRBD1|TRBV18|NA
TGTGCCAGCTCACACTTGGACAGGGGGCTCGAAGGAACTGAAGCTTTCTTT
CASSHLDRGLEGTEAFF
>TRBJ2-1|TRBD2|TRBV7-2|NA
TGTGCCAGCAGCGGCCGGACTAGCGGGAGGGGCGATGAGCAGTTCTTC
CASSGRTSGRGDEQFF
>TRBJ1-4|NA|TRBV7-9|NA
TGTGCCAGCAGCTTAGCTCGGGGGAGGAATGAAAAACTGTTTTTT
CASSLARGRNEKLFF
>TRBJ2-4|NA|TRBV28|NA
TGTGCCAGCAGTTTCATGGGGGGTAGGAGTAGCATTCAGTACTTC
CASSFMGGRSSIQYF
>TRBJ1-6|NA|TRBV4-3|NA
TGCGCCAGCAGCCAAGAGTCGGGTACCAATTCACCCCTCCACTTT
CASSQESGTNSPLHF
>TRBJ1-5|NA|TRBV19|NA
TGTGCCACTAGAGGTAAAAGTACGACAGAACGATATCAGCCCCAGCATTTT
CATRGKSTTERYQPQHF
>TRBJ2-3|TRBD2|TRBV2|NA
TGTGCCAGTCGGAGGCTAGCGGGAGGAAATCTGGGTGATACGCAGTATTTT
CASRRLAGGNLGDTQYF
>TRBJ1-5|TRBD1|TRBV7-6|NA
TGTGCCAGCAGCTTATCTCCACAGGGGTCCAGCAATCAGCCCCAGCATTTT
CASSLSPQGSSNQPQHF
>TRBJ2-2|TRBD1|TRBV7-8|NA
TGTGCCAGCAGCTTAGGGGGGATGGACAGGGGCCACACCGGGGAGCTGTTTTTT
CASSLGGMDRGHTGELFF
>TRBJ2-1|TRBD2|TRBV6-6|NA
TGTGCCAGCAGCTCACTAGCGGGGACGTTCAATGAGCAGTTCTTC
CASSSLAGTFNEQFF
>TRBJ2-5|NA|TRBV7-2|NA
TGTGCCAGCGTGGGGGGCGCGTTGGAGACCCAGTACTTC
CASVGGALETQYF
>TRBJ1-4|NA|TRBV4-2|NA
TGTGCCAGCAGCCCCTCCCCGGCGGGTTGGAATGAAAAACTGTTTTTT
CASSPSPAGWNEKLFF
>TRBJ2-1|TRBD2|TRBV28|NA
TGTGCCAGCAGGACCGCGGGGGGGCCATATGAGCAGTTCTTC
CASRTAGGPYEQFF
>TRBJ1-2|NA|TRBV5-6|NA
TGTGCCAGCCAGCTTGAACGAGCAGGGAACTATGGCTACACCTTC
CASQLERAGNYGYTF
>TRBJ1-1|NA|TRBV2|NA
TGTGCCAGCAACGTGGGGGGCTCGAACACTGAAGCTTTCTTT
CASNVGGSNTEAFF
>TRBJ2-5|NA|TRBV5-1|NA
TGCGCCAGCAGCTTGGCCGAGGGAGAGACCCAGTACTTC
CASSLAEGETQYF
>TRBJ1-1|NA|TRBV28|NA
TGTGCCAGCAGTTTTGTGGGGAACACTGAAGCTTTCTTT
CASSFVGNTEAFF